This T cell receptor (beta chain) was sequenced for a study of beta chain features in type 1 diabetes. Whole-study results and caveats: In all four CD4+ subsets, TCRB CDR3 length was significantly, moderately reduced in type 1 diabetes.

Averaging approximately 120 mL, one heparinised blood draw came from each individual donor. Comment on this clone: Its cognate antigen is unknown.

Expressed TCRB transcripts got sequenced, as all isolated RNA was reverse transcribed. TCRdb's table, derived via immunoSEQ multiplex PCR, lists solely in-frame clones and lacks some. The repertoire holds around 250,000 clones, approximately 15% seen once, with just under 0.02% in the top ten. CDR1 is SGHVS and CDR2 is FNYEAQ in the germline V gene. V trimming: 5 bases; J trimming: 7 bases; junction bases outside the gene matches: 8. CDR3 length: 15 residues. The sequence came from a man aged 30 to 39 with type 1 diabetes. The sequencing input was naive CD4+ T cells from blood. V is TRBV7-6 and J is TRBJ2-1, with 10 bases identical to TRBD2. The CDR3 spells CASSQTSGLWNEQFF. The CDR3 coding sequence is TGTGCCAGCAGCCAGACTAGCGGGCTATGGAATGAGCAGTTCTTC.